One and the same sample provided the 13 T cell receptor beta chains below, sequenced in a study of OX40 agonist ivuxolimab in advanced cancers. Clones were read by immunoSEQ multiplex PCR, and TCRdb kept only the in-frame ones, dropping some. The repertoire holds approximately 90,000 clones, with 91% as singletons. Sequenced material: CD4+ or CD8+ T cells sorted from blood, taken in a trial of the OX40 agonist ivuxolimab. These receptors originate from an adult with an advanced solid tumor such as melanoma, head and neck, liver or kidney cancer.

This CDR3 reads CASSFGRSSYEQYF. In DNA form, the CDR3 reads TGTGCCAGCAGTTTCGGCCGTTCCTCCTACGAGCAGTACTTC. The chain joins TRBV28 to TRBJ2-7; no definite D call. The CDR3 sequence is 14 residues long. Trimming took 3 bases from V and 0 from J, leaving 9 bases between them. Germline V gene lookup returns CDR1 MDHEN and CDR2 SYDVKM.

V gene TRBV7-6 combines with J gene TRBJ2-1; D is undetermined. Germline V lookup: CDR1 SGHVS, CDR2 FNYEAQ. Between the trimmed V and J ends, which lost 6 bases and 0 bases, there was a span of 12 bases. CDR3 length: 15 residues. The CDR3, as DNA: TGTGCCAGCAGACAACGGGTTATCTCCTACAATGAGCAGTTCTTC. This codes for CASRQRVISYNEQFF.

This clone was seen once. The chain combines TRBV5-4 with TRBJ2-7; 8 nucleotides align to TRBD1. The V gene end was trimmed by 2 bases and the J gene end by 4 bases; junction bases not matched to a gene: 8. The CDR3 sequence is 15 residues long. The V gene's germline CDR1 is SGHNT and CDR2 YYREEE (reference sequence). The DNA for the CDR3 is TGTGCCAGCAGCTTTTCAGGGGGCTCGGTTTACGAGCAGTACTTC. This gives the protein CASSFSGGSVYEQYF.

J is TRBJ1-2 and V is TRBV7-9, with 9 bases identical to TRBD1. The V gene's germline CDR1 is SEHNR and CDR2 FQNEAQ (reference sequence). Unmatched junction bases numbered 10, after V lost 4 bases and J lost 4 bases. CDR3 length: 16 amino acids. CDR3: CASSWRDREPFYGYTF. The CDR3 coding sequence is TGTGCCAGCAGCTGGAGGGACAGGGAACCTTTCTATGGCTACACCTTC.

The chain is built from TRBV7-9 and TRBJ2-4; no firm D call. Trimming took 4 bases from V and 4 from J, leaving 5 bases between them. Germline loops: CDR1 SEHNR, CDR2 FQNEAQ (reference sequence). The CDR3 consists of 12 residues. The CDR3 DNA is TGTGCCAGCAGCTCCGGGAAAAACATTCAGTACTTC. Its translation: CASSSGKNIQYF.

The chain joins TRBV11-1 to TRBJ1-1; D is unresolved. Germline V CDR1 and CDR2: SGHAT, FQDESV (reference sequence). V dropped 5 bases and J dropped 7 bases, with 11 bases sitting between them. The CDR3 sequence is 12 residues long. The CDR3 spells CASSPNEGEAFF. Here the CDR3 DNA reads TGTGCCAGCAGCCCTAATGAGGGTGAAGCTTTCTTT.

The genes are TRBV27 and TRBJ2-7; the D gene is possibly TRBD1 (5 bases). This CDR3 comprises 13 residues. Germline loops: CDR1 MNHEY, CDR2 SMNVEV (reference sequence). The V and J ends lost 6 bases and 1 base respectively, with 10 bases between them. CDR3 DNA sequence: TGTGCCAGCAGCTCGACAGCTTCCTACGAGCAGTACTTC. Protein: CASSSTASYEQYF.

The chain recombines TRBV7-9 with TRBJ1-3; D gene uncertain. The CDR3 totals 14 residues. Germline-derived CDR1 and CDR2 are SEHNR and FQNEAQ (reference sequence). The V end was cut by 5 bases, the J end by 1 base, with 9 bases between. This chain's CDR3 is CASSLDGSGNTIYF. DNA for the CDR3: TGTGCCAGCAGCCTGGACGGGTCTGGAAACACCATATATTTT.

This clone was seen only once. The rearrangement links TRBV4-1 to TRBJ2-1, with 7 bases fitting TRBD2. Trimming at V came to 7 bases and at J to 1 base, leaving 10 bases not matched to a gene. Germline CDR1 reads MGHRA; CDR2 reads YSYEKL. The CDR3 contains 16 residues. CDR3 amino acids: CASTDGGEGSYNEQFF. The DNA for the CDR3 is TGCGCCAGCACCGATGGGGGGGAGGGGTCCTACAATGAGCAGTTCTTC.

CDR3 region: CASPPDRAYNEQFF. The CDR3 DNA is TGTGCCAGCCCTCCGGACAGAGCCTACAATGAGCAGTTCTTC. The V and J genes are TRBV28 and TRBJ2-1; weak D call: TRBD1 (6 bases). Germline V CDR1 and CDR2: MDHEN, SYDVKM. V was trimmed by 8 bases and J by 2 bases, leaving 13 bases between them. This CDR3 is 14 amino acids long.

The CDR3 nucleotides read TGTGCCAGCTCACCACCTGGACAGGGGGACCCTGGGGCGCCCCAGCATTTT. This gives the protein CASSPPGQGDPGAPQHF. J is TRBJ1-5 and V is TRBV18, with TRBD1 matching 10 bases. Germline V CDR1 and CDR2: KGHSH, LQKENI. The CDR3 length is 17 residues. J was trimmed by 9 bases and V by 0 bases; bases with no gene match: 11. The full variable domain, in which reference TRBV18 and TRBJ1-5 provide the parts outside the CDR3, is NAGVMQNPRHLVRRRGQEARLRCSPMKGHSHVYWYRQLPEEGLKFMVYLQKENIIDESGMPKERFSAEFPKEGPSILRIQQVVRGDSAAYFCASSPPGQGDPGAPQHFGDGTRLSIL.

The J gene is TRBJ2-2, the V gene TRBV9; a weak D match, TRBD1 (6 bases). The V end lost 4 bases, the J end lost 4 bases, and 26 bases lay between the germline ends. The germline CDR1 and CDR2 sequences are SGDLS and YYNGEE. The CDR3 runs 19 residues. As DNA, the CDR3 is TGTGCCAGCAGCCCCCATAGGGCTGGGGGCGGTCGAGGCACCGGGGAGCTGTTTTTT. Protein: CASSPHRAGGGRGTGELFF. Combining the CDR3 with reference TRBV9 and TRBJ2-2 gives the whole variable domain DSGVTQTPKHLITATGQRVTLRCSPRSGDLSVYWYQQSLDQGLQFLIQYYNGEERAKGNILERFSAQQFPDLHSELNLSSLELGDSALYFCASSPHRAGGGRGTGELFFGEGSRLTVL.

CDR3 nucleotide sequence: TGTGCCAGCAGCCCGACAGGGGCCCCCTACGAGCAGTACTTC. Translation gives CASSPTGAPYEQYF. The chain carries TRBV9 and TRBJ2-7; TRBD1 aligns across 8 bases. In germline, CDR1 is SGDLS, CDR2 YYNGEE. V shed 4 bases and J 2 bases; nucleotides not matched to a gene: 5. This CDR3 is 14 amino acids long.